This TCR beta chain was found in a study of blood T cell repertoires in COVID-19. Study-wide background: Italy, Spain and the United States were the sources of the convalescent and acute COVID-19 samples. PBMCs, B-cell-depleted T cells, or T cells provided the cDNA or gDNA that made up the material.

Enrolment of Seattle patients took place during active infection, and they were followed longitudinally. Authors' methods: How many nucleated cells were present was estimated from reference gene primer amplification. Only in-frame clones appear in the TCRdb table, and some are missing; sequencing was by immunoSEQ multiplex PCR. That table supplies the V and J calls and clone size; D and trimming were determined from the DNA. The data contain fewer than 450,000 clones, 85% to 90% of them singletons. V was clipped by 7 bases and J by 4 bases; unmatched bases: 6. The CDR3 loop spans 15 amino acids. The germline gives CDR1 SGHTA, CDR2 FQGNSA.

This clonotype originated in a woman aged 70-85 years with COVID-19, enrolled during active disease. Sequencing was done on a sample of peripheral blood. The V and J genes are TRBV7-2 and TRBJ2-3; TRBD2 aligns across 12 bases. The chain's CDR3 is CASIRTSGDPDTQYF. The CDR3 coding sequence is TGTGCCAGCATTAGGACTAGCGGGGATCCAGATACGCAGTATTTT.